Listed below are T cell receptor beta chains from one sample, sequenced in a study of T-cell reconstitution after alpha-beta-depleted transplantation in children. One entry per CDR3 protein, called by TCRdb with MiXCR from the PCR reads. The table includes approximately 200,000 distinct CDR3 sequences, roughly 15% detected once. Source: PBMCs from the stem cell graft donor, taken from the stem cell graft. The receptor set was obtained from a human donor who donated a stem cell graft to a child with acute lymphoblastic leukemia. Each CDR3 is given with its conserved first and last residue. The order of the fields is J gene, V gene, clone size, D gene, CDR3 protein, CDR3 DNA. A D gene is named only where the DNA matches it firmly. Only part of the rows carry a size: once, few, many, or a class if the clone is expanded.

>TRBJ2-5|TRBV12-3/TRBV12-4|many|TRBD1
CASSLVGGGETQYF
TGTGCCAGCAGTTTAGTAGGGGGCGGCGAGACCCAGTACTTC
>TRBJ2-5|TRBV10-1|many|NA
CASSESGMSTQYF
TGCGCCAGCAGTGAGTCGGGGATGAGCACCCAGTACTTC
>TRBJ1-1|TRBV10-2|NA|NA
CASSEGASGQGVTEAFF
TGCGCCAGCAGTGAGGGGGCCTCGGGGCAGGGCGTCACTGAAGCTTTCTTT
>TRBJ2-1|TRBV5-1|few|TRBD2
CASSLVASGSRRQFF
TGCGCCAGCAGCTTGGTCGCTAGCGGGAGTCGGCGTCAGTTCTTC
>TRBJ2-1|TRBV5-6|many|NA
CASSFGVRGGAEQFF
TGTGCCAGCAGCTTTGGGGTGAGAGGTGGGGCTGAGCAGTTCTTC
>TRBJ2-3|TRBV12-3/TRBV12-4|many|TRBD2
CASRRTSGGNTQYF
TGTGCCAGCAGACGGACTAGCGGCGGGAATACGCAGTATTTT
>TRBJ2-1|TRBV29-1|many|TRBD2
CSVSPTSGRRRQFF
TGCAGCGTTTCTCCGACTAGCGGGAGAAGACGGCAGTTCTTC
>TRBJ2-4|TRBV29-1|many|TRBD1
CSVENRGLAKNIQYF
TGCAGCGTGGAAAACAGGGGCTTAGCCAAAAACATTCAGTACTTC
>TRBJ2-1|TRBV5-6|many|NA
CASSRVGTYNEQFF
TGTGCCAGCAGCCGGGTTGGCACCTACAATGAGCAGTTCTTC
>TRBJ2-3|TRBV4-2|many|NA
CASSQERAEATDTQYF
TGTGCCAGCAGCCAAGAAAGGGCCGAGGCCACAGATACGCAGTATTTT
>TRBJ2-1|TRBV15|NA|TRBD2
CATSRDLRTSGYNEQFF
TGTGCCACCAGCAGAGACCTGCGGACTAGCGGCTACAATGAGCAGTTCTTC
>TRBJ2-7|TRBV3-1|NA|TRBD1
CASSLWDRGHEQYF
TGTGCCAGCAGCCTATGGGACAGGGGGCACGAGCAGTACTTC
>TRBJ1-1|TRBV7-8|many|NA
CASSLRQDEAFF
TGTGCCAGCAGCCTCCGACAGGATGAAGCTTTCTTT
>TRBJ2-7|TRBV5-1|many|TRBD2
CASTWTSASYEQYF
TGCGCCAGCACCTGGACTAGCGCGTCCTACGAGCAGTACTTC
>TRBJ2-7|TRBV4-1|many|NA
CASSLRDNSYEQYF
TGCGCCAGCAGCCTCCGGGACAACTCCTACGAGCAGTACTTC
>TRBJ2-3|TRBV9|many|NA
CASSYSAEDTQYF
TGTGCCAGCAGCTACAGCGCTGAAGATACGCAGTATTTT
>TRBJ1-1|TRBV2|many|TRBD1
CASSWDRNTEAFF
TGTGCCAGCAGTTGGGACAGAAACACTGAAGCTTTCTTT
>TRBJ2-1|TRBV24-1|many|NA
CATSAFLGGQEGDNEQFF
TGTGCCACCAGTGCCTTTTTAGGCGGGCAGGAGGGGGACAATGAGCAGTTCTTC
>TRBJ2-7|TRBV6-1|few|NA
CASRTGEQYF
TGTGCCAGCAGGACCGGAGAGCAGTACTTC
>TRBJ2-3|TRBV7-2|NA|NA
CASSLVRVDTQYF
TGTGCCAGCAGCTTAGTCAGGGTGGATACGCAGTATTTT
>TRBJ2-6|TRBV5-1|many|NA
CASSLGRSGANVLTF
TGCGCCAGCAGCTTGGGGCGCTCTGGGGCCAACGTCCTGACTTTC
>TRBJ1-5|TRBV5-5|many|NA
CASSPIGVSNQPQHF
TGTGCCAGCAGCCCCATTGGGGTGAGCAATCAGCCCCAGCATTTT
>TRBJ2-7|TRBV30|NA|NA
CAWTTSISTEQYF
TGTGCCTGGACAACTAGCATAAGTACAGAGCAGTACTTC
>TRBJ1-5|TRBV7-9|many|TRBD1
CASSRQGNNQPQHF
TGTGCCAGCAGCCGACAGGGGAACAATCAGCCCCAGCATTTT
>TRBJ2-3|TRBV20-1|many|NA
CSANKGKADTQYF
TGCAGTGCTAATAAAGGGAAAGCAGATACGCAGTATTTT
>TRBJ2-5|TRBV12-3/TRBV12-4|few|NA
CASSHGRGLVEETQYF
TGTGCCAGCAGCCACGGACGTGGCCTTGTAGAGGAGACCCAGTACTTC
>TRBJ2-7|TRBV7-2|NA|TRBD1
CASNYRDRETYEQYF
TGTGCCAGCAACTACCGGGACAGGGAGACCTACGAGCAGTACTTC
>TRBJ2-5|TRBV12-3/TRBV12-4|many|TRBD1
CASSPEGDRAIEETQYF
TGTGCCAGCAGCCCAGAAGGGGACAGGGCGATAGAAGAGACCCAGTACTTC
>TRBJ1-1|TRBV12-3/TRBV12-4|many|NA
CASSFYSMNTEAFF
TGTGCCAGCAGTTTTTACAGCATGAACACTGAAGCTTTCTTT
>TRBJ2-3|TRBV5-4|many|NA
CASSSSGEGADTQYF
TGTGCCAGCAGCTCTTCGGGGGAGGGGGCAGATACGCAGTATTTT
>TRBJ2-7|TRBV28|many|NA
CASSSQSYEQYF
TGTGCCAGCAGTTCCCAGTCCTACGAGCAGTACTTC
>TRBJ2-1|TRBV12-3/TRBV12-4|many|TRBD2
CASSLRRREGDNEQFF
TGTGCCAGCAGTTTAAGGCGGCGGGAGGGTGACAATGAGCAGTTCTTC
>TRBJ2-3|TRBV5-1|many|NA
CASSRETRTDTQYF
TGCGCCAGCAGCCGGGAGACGAGGACAGATACGCAGTATTTT
>TRBJ2-7|TRBV12-3/TRBV12-4|many|NA
CASSSTEGPYEQYF
TGTGCCAGCAGTTCGACGGAAGGACCCTACGAGCAGTACTTC
>TRBJ1-1|TRBV27|many|TRBD1
CASSPQTGGTEAFF
TGTGCCAGCAGTCCTCAGACAGGGGGCACTGAAGCTTTCTTT
>TRBJ1-1|TRBV12-3/TRBV12-4|many|NA
CASSLTANTEAFF
TGTGCCAGCAGTTTGACGGCGAACACTGAAGCTTTCTTT
>TRBJ2-1|TRBV5-6|NA|TRBD1
CASSTKDRTLYNEQFF
TGTGCCAGCAGCACAAAGGACAGGACTTTATACAATGAGCAGTTCTTC
>TRBJ1-5|TRBV10-3|many|TRBD1
CAISAGGSNQPQHF
TGTGCCATCTCGGCAGGGGGTAGCAATCAGCCCCAGCATTTT
>TRBJ2-1|TRBV3-1|many|NA
CASSQLVSGSEQFF
TGTGCCAGCAGCCAACTCGTGTCTGGGAGTGAGCAGTTCTTC
>TRBJ1-1|TRBV19|many|NA
CASSSPQVSWGGSTEAFF
TGTGCCAGTAGTTCCCCTCAGGTGTCGTGGGGAGGGAGCACTGAAGCTTTCTTT
>TRBJ1-4|TRBV12-3/TRBV12-4|many|TRBD1
CASVTGTGGEKLFF
TGTGCCAGCGTGACCGGGACAGGGGGTGAAAAACTGTTTTTT
>TRBJ2-7|TRBV10-3|many|NA
CAISDTGYKYEQYF
TGTGCCATCAGTGACACCGGGTACAAGTACGAGCAGTACTTC
>TRBJ1-1|TRBV20-1|NA|TRBD1
CSASDRGNTEAFF
TGCAGTGCCTCCGACAGGGGAAACACTGAAGCTTTCTTT
>TRBJ1-6|TRBV12-3/TRBV12-4|many|TRBD1
CASSGDRVRTPLHF
TGTGCCAGCAGTGGGGACAGGGTTCGGACACCCCTCCACTTT
>TRBJ2-5|TRBV12-3/TRBV12-4|many|NA
CASSAGRNQETQYF
TGTGCCAGCAGTGCGGGACGGAACCAAGAGACCCAGTACTTC
>TRBJ2-1|TRBV2|few|TRBD2
CASAAPGLAGLRSNEQFF
TGTGCCAGCGCAGCTCCGGGACTAGCGGGTTTACGGAGCAATGAGCAGTTCTTC